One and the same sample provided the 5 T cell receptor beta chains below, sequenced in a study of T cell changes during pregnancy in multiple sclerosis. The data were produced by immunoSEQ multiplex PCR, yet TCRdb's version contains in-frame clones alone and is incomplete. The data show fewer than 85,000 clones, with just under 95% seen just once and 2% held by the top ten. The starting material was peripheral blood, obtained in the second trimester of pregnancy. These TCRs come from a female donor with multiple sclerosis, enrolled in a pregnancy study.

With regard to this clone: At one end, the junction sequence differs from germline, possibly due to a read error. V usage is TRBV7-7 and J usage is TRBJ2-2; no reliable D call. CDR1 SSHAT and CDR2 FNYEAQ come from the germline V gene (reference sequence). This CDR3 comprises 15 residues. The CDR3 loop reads CASSLLAENTGELFF. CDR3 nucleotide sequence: TGTGCTAGCAGCTTACTGGCGGAGAACACCGGGGAGCTGTTTTTT.

CDR3 region: CASSFQGSNQPQHF. The DNA of the CDR3 is TGTGCCAGCAGTTTCCAGGGGAGCAATCAGCCCCAGCATTTT. V is TRBV27 and J is TRBJ1-5; maybe TRBD1 (6 bases). CDR1 and CDR2 (germline): MNHEY, SMNVEV (reference sequence). The CDR3 is made up of 14 amino acids. V dropped 3 bases and J dropped 1 base, with 7 bases sitting between them.

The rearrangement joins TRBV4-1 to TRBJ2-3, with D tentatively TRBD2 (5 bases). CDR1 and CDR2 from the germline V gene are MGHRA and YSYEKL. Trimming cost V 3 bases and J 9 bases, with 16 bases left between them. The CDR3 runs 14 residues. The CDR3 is CASSQEPGTGTQYF. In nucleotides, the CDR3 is TGCGCCAGCAGCCAGGAACCGGGCACGGGGACGCAGTATTTT.

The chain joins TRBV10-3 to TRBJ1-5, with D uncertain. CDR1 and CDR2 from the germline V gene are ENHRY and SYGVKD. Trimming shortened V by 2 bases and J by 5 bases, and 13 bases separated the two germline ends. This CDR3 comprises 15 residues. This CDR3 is CAISEVGSADQPQHF. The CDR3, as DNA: TGTGCCATCAGTGAGGTCGGGTCGGCTGATCAGCCCCAGCATTTT.

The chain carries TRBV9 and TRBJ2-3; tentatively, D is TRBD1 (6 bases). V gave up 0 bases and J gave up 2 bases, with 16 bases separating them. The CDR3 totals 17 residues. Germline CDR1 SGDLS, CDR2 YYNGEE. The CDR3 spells CASSVEGRGKNTDTQYF. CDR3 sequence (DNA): TGTGCCAGCAGCGTAGAGGGCAGGGGCAAAAACACAGATACGCAGTATTTT.